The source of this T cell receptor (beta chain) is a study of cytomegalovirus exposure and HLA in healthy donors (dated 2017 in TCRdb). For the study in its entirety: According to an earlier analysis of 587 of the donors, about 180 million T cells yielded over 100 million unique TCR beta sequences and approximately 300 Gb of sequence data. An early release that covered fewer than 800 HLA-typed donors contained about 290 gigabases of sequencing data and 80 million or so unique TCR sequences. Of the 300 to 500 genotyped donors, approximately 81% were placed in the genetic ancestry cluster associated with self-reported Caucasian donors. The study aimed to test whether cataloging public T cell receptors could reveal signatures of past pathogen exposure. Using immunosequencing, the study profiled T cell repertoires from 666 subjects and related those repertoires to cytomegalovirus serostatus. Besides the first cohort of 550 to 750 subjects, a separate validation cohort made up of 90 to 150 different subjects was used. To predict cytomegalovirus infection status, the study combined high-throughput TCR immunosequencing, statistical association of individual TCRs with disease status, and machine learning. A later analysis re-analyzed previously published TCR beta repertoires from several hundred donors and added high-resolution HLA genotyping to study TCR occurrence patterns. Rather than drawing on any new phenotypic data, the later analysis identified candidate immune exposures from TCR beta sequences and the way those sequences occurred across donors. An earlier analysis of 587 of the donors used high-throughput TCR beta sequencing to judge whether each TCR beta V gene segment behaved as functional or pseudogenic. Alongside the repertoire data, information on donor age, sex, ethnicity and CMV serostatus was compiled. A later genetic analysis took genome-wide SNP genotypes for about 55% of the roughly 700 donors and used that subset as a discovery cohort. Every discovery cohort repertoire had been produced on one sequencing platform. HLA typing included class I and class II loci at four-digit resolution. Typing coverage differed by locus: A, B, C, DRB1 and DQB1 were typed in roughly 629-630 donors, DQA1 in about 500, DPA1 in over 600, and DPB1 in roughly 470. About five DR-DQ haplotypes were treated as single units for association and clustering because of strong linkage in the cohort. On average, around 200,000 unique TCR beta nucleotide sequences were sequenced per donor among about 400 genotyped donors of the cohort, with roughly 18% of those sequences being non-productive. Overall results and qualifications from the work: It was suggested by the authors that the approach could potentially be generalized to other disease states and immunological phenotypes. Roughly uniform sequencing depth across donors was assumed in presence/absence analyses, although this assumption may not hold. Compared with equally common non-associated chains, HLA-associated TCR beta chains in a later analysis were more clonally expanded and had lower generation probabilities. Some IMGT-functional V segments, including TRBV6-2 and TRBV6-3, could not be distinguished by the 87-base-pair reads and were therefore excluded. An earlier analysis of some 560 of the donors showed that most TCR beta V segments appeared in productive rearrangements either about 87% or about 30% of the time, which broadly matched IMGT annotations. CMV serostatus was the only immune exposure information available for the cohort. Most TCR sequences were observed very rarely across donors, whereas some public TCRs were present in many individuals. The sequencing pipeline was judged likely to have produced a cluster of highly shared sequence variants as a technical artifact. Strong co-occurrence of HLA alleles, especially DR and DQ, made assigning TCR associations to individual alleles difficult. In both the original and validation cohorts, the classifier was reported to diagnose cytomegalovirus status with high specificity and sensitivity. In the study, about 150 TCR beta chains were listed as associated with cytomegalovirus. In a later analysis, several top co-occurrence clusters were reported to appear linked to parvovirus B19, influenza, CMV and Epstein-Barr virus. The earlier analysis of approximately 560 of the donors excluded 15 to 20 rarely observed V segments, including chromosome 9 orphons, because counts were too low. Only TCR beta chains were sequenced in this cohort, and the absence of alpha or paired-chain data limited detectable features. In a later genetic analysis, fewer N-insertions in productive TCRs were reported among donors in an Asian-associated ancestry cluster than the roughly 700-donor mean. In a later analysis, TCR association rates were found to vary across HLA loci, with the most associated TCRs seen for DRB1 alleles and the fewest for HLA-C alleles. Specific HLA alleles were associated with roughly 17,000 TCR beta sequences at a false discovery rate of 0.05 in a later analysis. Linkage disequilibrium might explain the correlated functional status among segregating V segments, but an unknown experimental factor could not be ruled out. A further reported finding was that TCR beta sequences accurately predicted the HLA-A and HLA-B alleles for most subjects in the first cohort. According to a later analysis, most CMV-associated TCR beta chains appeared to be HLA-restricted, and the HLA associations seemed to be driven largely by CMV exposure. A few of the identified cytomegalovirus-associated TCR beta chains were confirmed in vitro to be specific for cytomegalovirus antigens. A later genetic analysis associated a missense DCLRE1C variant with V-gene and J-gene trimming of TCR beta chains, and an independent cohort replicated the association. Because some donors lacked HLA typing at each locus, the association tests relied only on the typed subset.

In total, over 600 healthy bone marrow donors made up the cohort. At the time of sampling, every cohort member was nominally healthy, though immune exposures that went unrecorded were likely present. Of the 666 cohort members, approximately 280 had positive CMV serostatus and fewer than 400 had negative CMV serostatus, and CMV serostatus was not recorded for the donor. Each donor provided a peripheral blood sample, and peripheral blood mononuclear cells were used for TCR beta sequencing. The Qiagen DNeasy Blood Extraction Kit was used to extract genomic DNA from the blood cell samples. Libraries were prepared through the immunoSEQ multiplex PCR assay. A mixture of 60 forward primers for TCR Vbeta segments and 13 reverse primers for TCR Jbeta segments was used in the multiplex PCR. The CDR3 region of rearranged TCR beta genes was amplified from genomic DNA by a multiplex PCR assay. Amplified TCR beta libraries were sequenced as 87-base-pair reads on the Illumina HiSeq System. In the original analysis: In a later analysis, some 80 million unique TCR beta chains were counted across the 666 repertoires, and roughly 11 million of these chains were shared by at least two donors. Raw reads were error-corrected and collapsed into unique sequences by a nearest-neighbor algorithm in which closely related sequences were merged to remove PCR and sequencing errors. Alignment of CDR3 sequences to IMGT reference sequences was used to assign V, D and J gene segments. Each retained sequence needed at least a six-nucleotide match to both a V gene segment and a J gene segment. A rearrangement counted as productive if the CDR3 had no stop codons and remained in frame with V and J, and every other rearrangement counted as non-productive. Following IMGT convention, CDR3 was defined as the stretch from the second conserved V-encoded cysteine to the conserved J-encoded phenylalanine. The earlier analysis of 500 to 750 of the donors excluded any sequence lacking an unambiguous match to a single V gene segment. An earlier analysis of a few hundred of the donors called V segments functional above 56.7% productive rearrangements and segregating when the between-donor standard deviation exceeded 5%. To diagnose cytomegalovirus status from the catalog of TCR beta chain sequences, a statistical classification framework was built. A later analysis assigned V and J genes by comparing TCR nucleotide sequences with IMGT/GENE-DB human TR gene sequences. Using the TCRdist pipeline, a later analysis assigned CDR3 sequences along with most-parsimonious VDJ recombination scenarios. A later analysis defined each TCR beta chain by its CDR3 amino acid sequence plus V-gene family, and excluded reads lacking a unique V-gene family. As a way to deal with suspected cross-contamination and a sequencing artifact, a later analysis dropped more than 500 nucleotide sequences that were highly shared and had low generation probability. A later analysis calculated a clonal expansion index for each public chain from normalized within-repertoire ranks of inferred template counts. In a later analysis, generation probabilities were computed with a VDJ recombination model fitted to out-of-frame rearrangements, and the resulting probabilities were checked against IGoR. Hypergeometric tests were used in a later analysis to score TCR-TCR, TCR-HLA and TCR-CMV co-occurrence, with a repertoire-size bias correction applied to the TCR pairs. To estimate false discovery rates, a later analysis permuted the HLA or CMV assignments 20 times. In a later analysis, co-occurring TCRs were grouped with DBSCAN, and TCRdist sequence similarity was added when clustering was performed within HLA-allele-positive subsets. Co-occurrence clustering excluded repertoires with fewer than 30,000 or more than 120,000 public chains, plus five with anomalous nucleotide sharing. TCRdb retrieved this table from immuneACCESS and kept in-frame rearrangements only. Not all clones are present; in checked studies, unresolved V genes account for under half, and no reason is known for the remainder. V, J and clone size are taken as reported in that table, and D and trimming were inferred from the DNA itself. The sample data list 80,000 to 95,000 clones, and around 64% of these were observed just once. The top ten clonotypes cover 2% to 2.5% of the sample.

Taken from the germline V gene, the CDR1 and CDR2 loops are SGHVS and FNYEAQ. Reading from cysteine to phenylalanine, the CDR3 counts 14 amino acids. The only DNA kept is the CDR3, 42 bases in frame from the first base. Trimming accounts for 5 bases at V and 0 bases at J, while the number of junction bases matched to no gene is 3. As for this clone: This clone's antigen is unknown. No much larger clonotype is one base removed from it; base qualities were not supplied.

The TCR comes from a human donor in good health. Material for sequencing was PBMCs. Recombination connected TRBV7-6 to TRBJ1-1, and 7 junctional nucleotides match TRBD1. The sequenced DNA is TGTGCCAGCAGCGAGACAGGGATGAACACTGAAGCTTTCTTT. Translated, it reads CASSETGMNTEAFF.